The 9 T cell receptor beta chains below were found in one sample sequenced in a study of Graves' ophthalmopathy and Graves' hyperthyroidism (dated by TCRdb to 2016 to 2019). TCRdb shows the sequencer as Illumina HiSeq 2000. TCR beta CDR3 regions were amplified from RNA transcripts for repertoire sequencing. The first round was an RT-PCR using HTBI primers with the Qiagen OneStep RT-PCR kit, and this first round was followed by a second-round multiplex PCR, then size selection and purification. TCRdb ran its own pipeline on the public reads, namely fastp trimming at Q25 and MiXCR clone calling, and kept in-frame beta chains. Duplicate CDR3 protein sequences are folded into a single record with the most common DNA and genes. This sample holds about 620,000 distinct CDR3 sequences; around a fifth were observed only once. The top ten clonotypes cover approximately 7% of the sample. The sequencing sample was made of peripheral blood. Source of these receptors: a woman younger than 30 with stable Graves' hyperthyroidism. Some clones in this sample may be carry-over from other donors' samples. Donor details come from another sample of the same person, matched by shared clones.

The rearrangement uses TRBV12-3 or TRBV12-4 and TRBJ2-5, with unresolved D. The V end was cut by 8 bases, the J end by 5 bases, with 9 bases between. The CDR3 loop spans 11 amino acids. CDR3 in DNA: TGTGCCAGCCAGTCTGGGGAGACCCAGTACTTC. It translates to CASQSGETQYF.

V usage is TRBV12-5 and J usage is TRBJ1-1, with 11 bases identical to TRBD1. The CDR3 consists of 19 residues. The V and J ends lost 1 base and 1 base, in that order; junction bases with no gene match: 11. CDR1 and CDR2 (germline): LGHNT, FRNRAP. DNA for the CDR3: TGTGCTAGTGGTTTGGCAACCGGGACAGGGGGAGGACGGAACACTGAAGCTTTCTTT. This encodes CASGLATGTGGGRNTEAFF. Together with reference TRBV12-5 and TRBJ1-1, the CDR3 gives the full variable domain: DARVTQTPRHKVTEMGQEVTMRCQPILGHNTVFWYRQTMMQGLELLAYFRNRAPLDDSGMPKDRFSAEMPDATLATLKIQPSEPRDSAVYFCASGLATGTGGGRNTEAFFGQGTRLTVV.

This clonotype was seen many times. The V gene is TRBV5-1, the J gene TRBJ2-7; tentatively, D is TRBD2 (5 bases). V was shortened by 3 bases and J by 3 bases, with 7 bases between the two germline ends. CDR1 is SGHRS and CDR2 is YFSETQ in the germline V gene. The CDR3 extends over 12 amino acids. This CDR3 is CASSSTNYEQYF. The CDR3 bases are TGCGCCAGCAGCTCGACTAACTACGAGCAGTACTTC.

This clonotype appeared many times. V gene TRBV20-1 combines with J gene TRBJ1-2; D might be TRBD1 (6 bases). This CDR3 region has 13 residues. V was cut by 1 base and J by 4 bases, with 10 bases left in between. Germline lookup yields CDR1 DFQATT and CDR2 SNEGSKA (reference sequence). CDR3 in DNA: TGCAGTGCTAGAGGCGGAGGGGGCTATGGCTACACCTTC. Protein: CSARGGGGYGYTF.

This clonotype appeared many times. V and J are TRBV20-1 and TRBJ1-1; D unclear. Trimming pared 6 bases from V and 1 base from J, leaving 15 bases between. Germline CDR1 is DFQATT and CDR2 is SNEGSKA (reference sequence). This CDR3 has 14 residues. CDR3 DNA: TGCAGTGCCCGGAGGCGGGGATCGAACACTGAAGCTTTCTTT. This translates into CSARRRGSNTEAFF.

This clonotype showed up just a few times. CDR3 coding DNA: TGTGCCAGCAGCCAAGATTATTCGGGCTACACCTTC. As protein: CASSQDYSGYTF. The chain is built from TRBV3-1 and TRBJ1-2; no reliable D call. V dropped 0 bases and J dropped 8 bases, with 7 bases sitting between them. CDR1 and CDR2 from the germline V gene are LGHDT and YNNKEL (reference sequence). The CDR3 length is 12 residues.

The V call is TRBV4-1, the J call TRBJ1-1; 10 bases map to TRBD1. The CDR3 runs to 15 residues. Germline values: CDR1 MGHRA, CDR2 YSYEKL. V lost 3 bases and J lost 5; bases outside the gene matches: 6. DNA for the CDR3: TGCGCCAGCAGCCACCCGGGACAGGGGAGAACTGAAGCTTTCTTT. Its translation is CASSHPGQGRTEAFF.

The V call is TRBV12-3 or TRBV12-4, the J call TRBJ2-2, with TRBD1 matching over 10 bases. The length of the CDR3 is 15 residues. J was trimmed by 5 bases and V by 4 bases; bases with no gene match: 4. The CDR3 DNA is TGTGCCAGCAGTTGGGACAGGGGAGGAACCGGGGAGCTGTTTTTT. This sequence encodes CASSWDRGGTGELFF.

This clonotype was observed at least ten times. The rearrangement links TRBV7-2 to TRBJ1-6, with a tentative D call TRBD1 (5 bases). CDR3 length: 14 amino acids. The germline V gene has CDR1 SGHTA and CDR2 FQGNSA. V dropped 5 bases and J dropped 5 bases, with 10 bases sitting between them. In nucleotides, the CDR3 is TGTGCCAGCAGCCCCGACAGTCATAATTCACCCCTCCACTTT. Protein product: CASSPDSHNSPLHF.